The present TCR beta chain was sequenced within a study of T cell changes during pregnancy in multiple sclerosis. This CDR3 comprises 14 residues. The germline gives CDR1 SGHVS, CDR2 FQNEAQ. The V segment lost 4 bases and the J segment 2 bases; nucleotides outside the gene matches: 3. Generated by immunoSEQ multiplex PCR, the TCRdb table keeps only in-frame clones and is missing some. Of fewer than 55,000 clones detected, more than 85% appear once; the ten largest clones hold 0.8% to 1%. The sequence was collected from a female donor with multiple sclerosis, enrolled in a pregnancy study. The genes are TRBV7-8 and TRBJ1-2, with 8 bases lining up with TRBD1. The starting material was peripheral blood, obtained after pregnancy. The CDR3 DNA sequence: TGTGCCAGCAGCTCTAGGACAGGGAACTATGGCTACACCTTC. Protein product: CASSSRTGNYGYTF.